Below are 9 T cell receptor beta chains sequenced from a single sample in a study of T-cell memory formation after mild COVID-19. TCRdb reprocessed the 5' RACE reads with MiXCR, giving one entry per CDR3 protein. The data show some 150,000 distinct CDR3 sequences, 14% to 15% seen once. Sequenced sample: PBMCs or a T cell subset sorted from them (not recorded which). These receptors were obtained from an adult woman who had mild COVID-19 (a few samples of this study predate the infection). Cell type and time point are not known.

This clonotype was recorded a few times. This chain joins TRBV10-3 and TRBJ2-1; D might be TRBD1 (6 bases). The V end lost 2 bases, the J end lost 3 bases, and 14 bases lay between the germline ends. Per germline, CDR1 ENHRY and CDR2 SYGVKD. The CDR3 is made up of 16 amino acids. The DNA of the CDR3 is TGTGCCATCAGTGAGACAGGGACGGGAAGCTACAATGAGCAGTTCTTC. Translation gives CAISETGTGSYNEQFF.

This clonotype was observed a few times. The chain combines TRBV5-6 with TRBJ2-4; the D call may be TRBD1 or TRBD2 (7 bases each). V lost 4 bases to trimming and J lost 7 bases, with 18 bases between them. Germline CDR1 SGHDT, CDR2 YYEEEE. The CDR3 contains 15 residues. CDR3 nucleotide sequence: TGTGCCAGCAGCGCTCAGGGGAGGGGGCTCAACATTCAGTACTTC. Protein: CASSAQGRGLNIQYF. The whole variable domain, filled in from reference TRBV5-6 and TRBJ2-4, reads DAGVTQSPTHLIKTRGQQVTLRCSPKSGHDTVSWYQQALGQGPQFIFQYYEEEERQRGNFPDRFSGHQFPNYSSELNVNALLLGDSALYLCASSAQGRGLNIQYFGAGTRLSVL.

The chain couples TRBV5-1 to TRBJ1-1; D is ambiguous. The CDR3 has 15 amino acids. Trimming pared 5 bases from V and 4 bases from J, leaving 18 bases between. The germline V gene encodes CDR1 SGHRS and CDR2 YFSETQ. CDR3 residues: CASRIISRSSTEAFF. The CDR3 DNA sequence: TGCGCCAGCAGGATCATCTCACGCTCAAGCACTGAAGCTTTCTTT.

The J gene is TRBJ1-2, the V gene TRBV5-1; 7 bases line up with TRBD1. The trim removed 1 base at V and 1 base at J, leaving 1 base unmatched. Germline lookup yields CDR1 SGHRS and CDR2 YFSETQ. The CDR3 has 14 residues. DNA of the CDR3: TGCGCCAGCAGCTTGTGGGACAGTAACTATGGCTACACCTTC. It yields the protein CASSLWDSNYGYTF.

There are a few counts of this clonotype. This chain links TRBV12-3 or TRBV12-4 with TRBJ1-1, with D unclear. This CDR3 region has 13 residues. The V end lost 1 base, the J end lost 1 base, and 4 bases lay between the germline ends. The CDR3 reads CASSLVRNTEAFF. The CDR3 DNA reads TGTGCCAGCAGTTTAGTAAGGAACACTGAAGCTTTCTTT.

The CDR3 DNA reads TGCAGCGTTGATGGGCCACAGGGGAGTCTTCTGAATGAGCAGTTCTTC. It is translated as CSVDGPQGSLLNEQFF. The chain has TRBV29-1 and TRBJ2-1; 7 bases agree with TRBD1. Germline assignment: CDR1 SQVTM and CDR2 ANQGSEA. This CDR3 contains 16 residues. Trimming took 3 bases from V and 7 from J; bases not matched to a gene: 15.

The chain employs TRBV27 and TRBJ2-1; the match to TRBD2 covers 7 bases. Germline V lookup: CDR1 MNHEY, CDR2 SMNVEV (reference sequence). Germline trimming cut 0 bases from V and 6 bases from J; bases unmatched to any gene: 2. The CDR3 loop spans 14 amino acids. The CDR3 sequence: CASSLSGGANEQFF. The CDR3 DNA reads TGTGCCAGCAGTTTATCGGGAGGGGCCAATGAGCAGTTCTTC.

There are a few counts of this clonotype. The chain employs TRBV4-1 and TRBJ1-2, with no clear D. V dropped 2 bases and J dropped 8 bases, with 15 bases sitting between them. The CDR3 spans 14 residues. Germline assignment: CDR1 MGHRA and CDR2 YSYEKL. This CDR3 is CASSQPGILLGYTF. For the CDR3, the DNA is TGCGCCAGCAGCCAACCCGGTATCCTCTTAGGCTACACCTTC.

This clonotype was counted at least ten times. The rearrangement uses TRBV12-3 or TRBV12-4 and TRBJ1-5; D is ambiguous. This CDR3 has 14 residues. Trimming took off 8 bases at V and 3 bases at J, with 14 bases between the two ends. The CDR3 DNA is TGTGCCAGCTCTCTTGGCAGGTACAATCAGCCCCAGCATTTT. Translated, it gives CASSLGRYNQPQHF.